A single sample is the source of the 29 T cell receptor beta chains below, sequenced in a study of OX40 agonist ivuxolimab in advanced cancers. Some clones are missing from TCRdb's copy, which holds only in-frame ones; the method was immunoSEQ multiplex PCR. The table has about 32,000 clones, 84% seen once. Sequenced material: CD4+ or CD8+ T cells sorted from blood, taken in a trial of the OX40 agonist ivuxolimab. These receptors all come from an adult with an advanced solid tumor such as melanoma, head and neck, liver or kidney cancer.

This chain joins TRBV5-1 and TRBJ2-1; D perhaps matches TRBD2 (6 bases). In germline, CDR1 is SGHRS, CDR2 YFSETQ. V was trimmed by 5 bases and J by 8 bases, leaving 14 bases between them. The CDR3 extends over 13 amino acids. As DNA, the CDR3 is TGCGCCAGCAGGGGACTGGGCCCCCATGAGCAGTTCTTC. Protein: CASRGLGPHEQFF.

The rearrangement links TRBV7-9 to TRBJ2-1, with D tentatively TRBD2 (6 bases). From germline, CDR1 is SEHNR and CDR2 FQNEAQ (reference sequence). Trimming took 2 bases from V and 4 from J, leaving 6 bases between them. This CDR3 contains 13 residues. The CDR3 DNA is TGTGCCAGCAGCTTAAGCGGGTACAATGAGCAGTTCTTC. As protein: CASSLSGYNEQFF.

The chain couples TRBV9 to TRBJ2-4; TRBD1 aligns across 7 bases. The J segment lost 0 bases and the V segment lost 4 bases, leaving 13 bases of the junction unmatched. The germline V gene has CDR1 SGDLS and CDR2 YYNGEE. The CDR3 spans 18 residues. The CDR3 nucleotides read TGTGCCAGCAGCTACACCACCACAGGGGTCCTAGCCAAAAACATTCAGTACTTC. Amino acid sequence: CASSYTTTGVLAKNIQYF.

The rearrangement links TRBV9 to TRBJ2-7; 10 nucleotides match TRBD2. The trim removed 3 bases at V and 4 bases at J, leaving 13 bases unmatched. This CDR3 is built from 17 residues. The germline V gene encodes CDR1 SGDLS and CDR2 YYNGEE. CDR3 protein: CASSERGTSALPYEQYF. Written as DNA, the CDR3 is TGTGCCAGCAGCGAGAGGGGGACTAGCGCATTACCTTACGAGCAGTACTTC.

The gene calls are TRBV28 and TRBJ1-5; tentative D call: TRBD1 (6 bases). This CDR3 spans 19 amino acids. The germline CDR1 and CDR2 sequences are MDHEN and SYDVKM. Trimming shortened V by 6 bases and J by 1 base, and 25 bases separated the two germline ends. CDR3 sequence (DNA): TGTGCCAGCAGCGCATTAGGGGGGTTCGAGGGATGGAGCAATCAGCCCCAGCATTTT. Amino acid sequence: CASSALGGFEGWSNQPQHF.

This clone was seen just once. The chain has TRBV5-8 and TRBJ2-2; weak D call: TRBD1 (5 bases). CDR1 and CDR2 from the germline V gene are SGHTS and YDEGEE. The CDR3 consists of 15 residues. V shed 0 bases and J shed 0 bases, with 6 bases lying between them. The CDR3 region is CASSLGQTNTGELFF. The CDR3 region has the DNA TGTGCCAGCAGCTTGGGACAGACGAACACCGGGGAGCTGTTTTTT.

CDR3 nucleotide sequence: TGTGCCAGCAGCTTGCTGCAGGGGATCAATGGCTACACCTTC. The encoded protein is CASSLLQGINGYTF. V usage is TRBV5-6 and J usage is TRBJ1-2, with a possible D match to TRBD1 (6 bases). Trimming pared 1 base from V and 6 bases from J, leaving 13 bases between. The CDR3 runs 14 residues. The germline V gene has CDR1 SGHDT and CDR2 YYEEEE.

V usage is TRBV4-1 and J usage is TRBJ1-5, with a tentative D call TRBD1 (5 bases). The CDR3 totals 13 residues. V gave up 0 bases and J gave up 7 bases, with 7 bases separating them. Per germline, CDR1 MGHRA and CDR2 YSYEKL. CDR3 sequence reads: CASSQEGVQPQHF. DNA of the CDR3: TGCGCCAGCAGCCAAGAAGGGGTACAGCCCCAGCATTTT.

In its sample, this clone was seen once. This rearrangement joins TRBV6-5 to TRBJ2-3; D ambiguous. CDR1 is MNHEY, CDR2 SVGAGI, per germline. The CDR3 runs 12 residues. V lost 5 bases and J 7 bases, leaving 10 bases between the germline ends. The CDR3 here is CASSPDIYTQYF. CDR3 bases: TGTGCCAGCAGTCCCGACATCTATACGCAGTATTTT.

The chain couples TRBV11-2 to TRBJ1-4; D uncertain. The CDR3 is 11 residues long. Germline loops: CDR1 SGHAT, CDR2 FQNNGV. Trimming took off 5 bases at V and 8 bases at J, with 6 bases between the two ends. CDR3 sequence: CASSETEKLFF. In DNA, the CDR3 is TGTGCCAGCAGCGAGACGGAAAAACTGTTTTTT.

The CDR3 region is CASSLTGGGGYEQYF. Here the CDR3 DNA reads TGTGCCAGCAGTTTAACTGGCGGGGGAGGCTACGAGCAGTACTTC. This chain connects TRBV27 to TRBJ2-7; TRBD2 matches 7 bases. J gave up 3 bases and V 2 bases, and 7 bases lay outside the gene matches. Germline V gene data show CDR1 as MNHEY and CDR2 as SMNVEV (reference sequence). The CDR3 runs to 15 residues.

This clone occurred a few times. The sample holds other DNA sequences that translate to the same CDR3. The J gene is TRBJ1-1, the V gene TRBV19; D uncertain. This CDR3 has 12 residues. Germline V gives CDR1 LNHDA, CDR2 SQIVND (reference sequence). Trimming pared 3 bases from V and 1 base from J, leaving 3 bases between. Here the CDR3 DNA reads TGTGCCAGTAGTATTGGGAACACTGAAGCTTTCTTT. Translating it yields CASSIGNTEAFF.

In its sample, this clone was seen once. The V call is TRBV29-1, the J call TRBJ2-7; D may be TRBD1 or TRBD2 (5 bases each). Germline values: CDR1 SQVTM, CDR2 ANQGSEA. The CDR3 length is 12 residues. The ends were cut back, 4 bases at V and 1 base at J, with 8 bases in the middle. DNA of the CDR3: TGCAGCGTTGGAGGGGTTTCCTACGAGCAGTACTTC. Translating it yields CSVGGVSYEQYF.

In this sample, this clone turned up a few times. The chain links TRBV6-5 to TRBJ1-1; weak D call: TRBD1 (6 bases). The CDR3 spans 12 residues. V lost 2 bases and J 9 bases, leaving 10 bases between the germline ends. Germline lookup yields CDR1 MNHEY and CDR2 SVGAGI. In DNA, the CDR3 is TGTGCCAGCAGTTACGACAGGTCGCAAGCTTTCTTT. Amino acids: CASSYDRSQAFF.

The chain couples TRBV2 to TRBJ2-7, with D maybe TRBD2 (5 bases). CDR1 and CDR2 from the germline V gene are SNHLY and FYNNEI. The CDR3 totals 15 residues. V dropped 8 bases and J dropped 2 bases, with 19 bases sitting between them. The CDR3 region is CASGDSSSGTYEQYF. As DNA, the CDR3 is TGTGCCAGCGGCGACTCTTCCAGCGGAACCTACGAGCAGTACTTC.

The chain is built from TRBV4-1 and TRBJ2-1; 13 bases align to TRBD2. The CDR3 is 17 amino acids. Germline values: CDR1 MGHRA, CDR2 YSYEKL. J lost 3 bases, V lost 1 base, and 3 bases had no gene match. The DNA for the CDR3 is TGCGCCAGCAGCCAAGGGACTAGCGGGAGATACTACAATGAGCAGTTCTTC. Its translation: CASSQGTSGRYYNEQFF.

The count of this clone is one. The gene calls are TRBV5-6 and TRBJ1-2; D is ambiguous. The germline gives CDR1 SGHDT, CDR2 YYEEEE. The CDR3 loop spans 15 amino acids. V was pared by 0 bases and J by 1 base, with 10 bases between. CDR3 in DNA: TGTGCCAGCAGCTTGGAAGGGAAGGTTAACTATGGCTACACCTTC. This translates into CASSLEGKVNYGYTF.

The V and J genes are TRBV2 and TRBJ2-1; 10 positions match TRBD2. J was trimmed by 8 bases and V by 10 bases; bases with no gene match: 11. The CDR3 covers 14 residues. Germline CDR1 reads SNHLY; CDR2 reads FYNNEI. The CDR3 is CAILGLADLDEQFF. Written as DNA, the CDR3 is TGTGCCATCCTCGGACTAGCGGACCTCGATGAGCAGTTCTTC.

The chain carries TRBV5-4 and TRBJ2-7; maybe TRBD2 (5 bases). Germline V gives CDR1 SGHNT, CDR2 YYREEE (reference sequence). The CDR3 covers 14 residues. V shed 4 bases and J shed 5 bases, with 16 bases lying between them. The CDR3 spells CASSADYSIHEQYF. The CDR3 DNA is TGTGCCAGCAGCGCAGACTACTCTATCCACGAGCAGTACTTC.

In its sample, this clone was seen once. This chain uses TRBV5-4 with TRBJ1-2; 7 nucleotides agree with TRBD1. This CDR3 spans 13 amino acids. Germline V gene lookup returns CDR1 SGHNT and CDR2 YYREEE (reference sequence). J gave up 6 bases and V 5 bases, and 7 bases lay outside the gene matches. CDR3 bases: TGTGCCAGCAGGTTAGGGGGCGTGGATGGCTACACCTTC. Translated: CASRLGGVDGYTF.

The chain employs TRBV7-9 and TRBJ1-1; 12 bases are shared with TRBD1. This CDR3 contains 12 residues. The germline V gene has CDR1 SEHNR and CDR2 FQNEAQ (reference sequence). The J segment lost 11 bases and the V segment lost 5 bases, leaving 3 bases of the junction unmatched. The CDR3 DNA sequence: TGTGCCAGCAGCCTTGGGACAGGGGGCGCTTTCTTT. The encoded protein is CASSLGTGGAFF.

This chain uses TRBV7-2 with TRBJ2-7, with 9 positions matching TRBD1. The CDR3 spans 14 residues. V was pared by 0 bases and J by 5 bases, with 2 bases of the junction left unmatched. Looked up from germline, CDR1 is SGHTA and CDR2 is FQGNSA. DNA of the CDR3: TGTGCCAGCAGCTTAGCACAGGGGGCGCACGAGCAGTACTTC. Its protein is CASSLAQGAHEQYF.

V is TRBV28 and J is TRBJ2-3; 9 nucleotides align to TRBD2. V gave up 3 bases and J gave up 2 bases; unmatched junction bases: 3. The CDR3 is 15 residues long. Germline values: CDR1 MDHEN, CDR2 SYDVKM. CDR3 loop: CASSLIAGVTDTQYF. Here the CDR3 DNA reads TGTGCCAGCAGTTTGATAGCGGGGGTCACAGATACGCAGTATTTT. Based on the CDR3 plus reference TRBV28 and TRBJ2-3, the full variable domain is DVKVTQSSRYLVKRTGEKVFLECVQDMDHENMFWYRQDPGLGLRLIYFSYDVKMKEKGDIPEGYSVSREKKERFSLILESASTNQTSMYLCASSLIAGVTDTQYFGPGTRLTVL.

CDR3 residues: CASSQFPPSYNEQFF. CDR3 sequence (DNA): TGCGCCAGCAGCCAATTCCCTCCCTCCTACAATGAGCAGTTCTTC. J is TRBJ2-1 and V is TRBV4-1; D is ambiguous. The CDR3 is 15 residues long. V lost 2 bases, J lost 0 bases, and 8 bases lay in between. The germline V gene has CDR1 MGHRA and CDR2 YSYEKL.

The chain employs TRBV7-9 and TRBJ2-1; TRBD1 aligns across 7 bases. The CDR3 has 15 amino acids. Trimming took 1 base from V and 8 from J; bases not matched to a gene: 8. Germline V gives CDR1 SEHNR, CDR2 FQNEAQ (reference sequence). CDR3 residues: CASSLDGTAGDEQFF. CDR3 bases: TGTGCCAGCAGCTTAGATGGGACAGCTGGGGATGAGCAGTTCTTC.

This CDR3 is CAWSQGFGNQPQHF. The CDR3 DNA reads as TGTGCCTGGAGTCAGGGCTTTGGCAATCAGCCCCAGCATTTT. The rearrangement uses TRBV30 and TRBJ1-5, with D possibly being TRBD1 (5 bases). V lost 2 bases to trimming and J lost 2 bases, with 10 bases between them. The CDR3 has 14 amino acids. Germline loops: CDR1 GTSNPN, CDR2 SVGIG (reference sequence).

This chain connects TRBV29-1 to TRBJ2-7, with D possibly being TRBD1 (7 bases). Trimming cost V 4 bases and J 3 bases, with 16 bases left between them. The V gene's germline CDR1 is SQVTM and CDR2 ANQGSEA. The CDR3 sequence is 14 residues long. The DNA of the CDR3 is TGCAGCGTTGGGGAGGAAGACAGGGTCTACGAGCAGTACTTC. It is translated as CSVGEEDRVYEQYF.

J is TRBJ2-7 and V is TRBV5-1; 8 bases fit TRBD1. CDR1 and CDR2 (germline): SGHRS, YFSETQ. The CDR3 is 14 residues long. With V trimmed by 5 bases and J by 5 bases, 9 bases remained unmatched. The CDR3: CASSSDRVHDEQYF. Written as DNA, the CDR3 is TGCGCCAGCAGTTCGGACAGGGTGCACGACGAGCAGTACTTC.

This clone was recorded only once. The CDR3 is CASSATSGGFEQYF. CDR3 coding DNA: TGTGCCAGCAGCGCGACTAGCGGGGGTTTCGAGCAGTACTTC. This rearrangement joins TRBV9 to TRBJ2-7; TRBD2 matches 12 bases. Germline V gene lookup returns CDR1 SGDLS and CDR2 YYNGEE. The CDR3 loop spans 14 amino acids. Trimming cost V 3 bases and J 6 bases; bases outside gene matches: 4.